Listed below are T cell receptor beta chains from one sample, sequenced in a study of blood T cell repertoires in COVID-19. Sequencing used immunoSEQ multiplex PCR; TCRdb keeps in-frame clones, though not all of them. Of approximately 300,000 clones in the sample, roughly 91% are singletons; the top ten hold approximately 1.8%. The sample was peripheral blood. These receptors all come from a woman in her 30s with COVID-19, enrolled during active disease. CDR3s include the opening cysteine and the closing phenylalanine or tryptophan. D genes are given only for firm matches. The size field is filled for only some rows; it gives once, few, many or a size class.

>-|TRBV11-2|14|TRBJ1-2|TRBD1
CASRGQGGFYGYTF
TGTGCCAGCAGGGGACAGGGAGGATTCTATGGCTACACCTTC
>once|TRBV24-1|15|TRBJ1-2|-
CATSDSAQGVGGYTF
TGTGCCACCAGTGATTCTGCACAGGGAGTCGGTGGCTACACCTTC
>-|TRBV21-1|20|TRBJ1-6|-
CASSKEYFGRAGGRNSPLHF
TGTGCCAGCAGCAAAGAGTATTTTGGGCGGGCAGGGGGACGCAATTCACCCCTCCACTTT
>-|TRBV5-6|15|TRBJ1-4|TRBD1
CASSLRAGGSEKLFF
TGTGCCAGCAGCTTGAGGGCAGGGGGCAGTGAAAAACTGTTTTTT
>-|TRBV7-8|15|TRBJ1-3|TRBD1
CASSPFRTGGNTIYF
TGTGCCAGCAGCCCCTTCCGGACAGGCGGAAACACCATATATTTT
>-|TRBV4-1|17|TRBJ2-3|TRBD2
CASSQELAGGPGDTQYF
TGCGCCAGCAGCCAAGAGCTAGCGGGGGGGCCAGGGGATACGCAGTATTTT
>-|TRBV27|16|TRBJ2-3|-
CASSPLLGQKTDTQYF
TGTGCCAGCAGTCCGTTATTAGGACAGAAGACAGATACGCAGTATTTT
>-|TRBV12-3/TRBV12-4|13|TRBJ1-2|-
CASSFGFYYGYTF
TGTGCCAGCAGTTTCGGGTTCTACTATGGCTACACCTTC
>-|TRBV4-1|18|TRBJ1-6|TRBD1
CASSHRNRGLGDNSPLHF
TGCGCCAGCAGCCATAGAAACAGGGGGCTCGGGGATAATTCACCCCTCCACTTT
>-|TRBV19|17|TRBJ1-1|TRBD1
CASSIRNRGLRNTEAFF
TGTGCCAGTAGTATCCGAAACAGGGGGCTTCGGAACACTGAAGCTTTCTTT
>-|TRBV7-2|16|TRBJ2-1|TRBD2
CASSPTGLAGLDEQFF
TGTGCCAGCAGCCCTACGGGACTAGCGGGGTTGGATGAGCAGTTCTTC
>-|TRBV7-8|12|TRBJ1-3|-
CASSFGGNTIYF
TGTGCCAGCAGCTTCGGTGGAAACACCATATATTTT
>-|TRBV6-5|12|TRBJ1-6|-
CASSYRNSPLHF
TGTGCCAGCAGTTACCGGAATTCACCCCTCCACTTT
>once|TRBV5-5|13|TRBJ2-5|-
CASSPDNQETQYF
TGTGCCAGCAGCCCGGACAACCAAGAGACCCAGTACTTC
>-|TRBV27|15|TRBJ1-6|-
CASSLWASVNSPLHF
TGTGCCAGCAGTTTGTGGGCGTCGGTTAATTCACCCCTCCACTTT
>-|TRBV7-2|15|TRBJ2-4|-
CASSLDWTAKNIQYF
TGTGCCAGCAGCTTAGATTGGACAGCAAAAAACATTCAGTACTTC
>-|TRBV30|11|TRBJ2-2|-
CAWGQTGELFF
TGTGCCTGGGGACAAACCGGGGAGCTGTTTTTT
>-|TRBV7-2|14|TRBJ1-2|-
CASSLMGQGGGYTF
TGTGCCAGCAGCTTAATGGGGCAGGGTGGAGGCTACACCTTC
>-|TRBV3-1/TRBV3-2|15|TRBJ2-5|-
CASSPNSGGGETQYF
TGTGCCAGCAGCCCTAACTCGGGGGGCGGGGAGACCCAGTACTTC
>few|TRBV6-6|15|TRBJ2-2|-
CASSETGANTGELFF
TGTGCCAGCAGTGAGACAGGAGCGAACACCGGGGAGCTGTTTTTT
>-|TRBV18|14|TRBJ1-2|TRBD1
CASSRDRGDYGYTF
TGTGCCAGCTCACGGGACAGGGGCGACTATGGCTACACCTTC
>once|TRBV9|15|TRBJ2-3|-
CASSTGPGGGDTQYF
TGTGCCAGCAGCACGGGACCTGGGGGAGGAGATACGCAGTATTTT
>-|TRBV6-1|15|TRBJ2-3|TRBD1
CASSDRPGGPDTQYF
TGTGCCAGCAGTGATCGGCCAGGGGGTCCAGATACGCAGTATTTT
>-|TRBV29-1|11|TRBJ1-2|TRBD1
CSVEDRDGYTF
TGCAGCGTTGAGGACAGGGACGGCTACACCTTC
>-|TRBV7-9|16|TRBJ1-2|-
CASSFKDIVGVDGYTF
TGTGCCAGCAGCTTCAAGGACATTGTGGGCGTTGATGGCTACACCTTC
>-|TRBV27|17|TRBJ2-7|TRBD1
CASRPNLPDRGVNEQYF
TGTGCCAGCAGACCCAACCTCCCGGACAGGGGGGTCAACGAGCAGTACTTC
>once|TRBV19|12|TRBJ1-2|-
CASSIRDYGYTF
TGTGCCAGTAGTATACGGGACTATGGCTACACCTTC